This T cell receptor beta chain stems from a study of cytomegalovirus exposure and HLA in healthy donors. Note on this clone: No antigen is known for it.

A roughly 120-subject validation cohort, separate from the roughly 670-subject first cohort, supplied the donors. Study observations and caveats: A list of about 180 TCR beta chains associated with cytomegalovirus was given. Reported results showed that the classifier diagnosed cytomegalovirus status with high specificity and sensitivity.

Libraries were prepared by immunoSEQ multiplex PCR; TCRdb keeps only in-frame clonotypes and omits some of them. Of approximately 98,000 clones listed, around 95% were seen once; the top ten hold 0.67%. The sequence was obtained from a woman aged 18-35 years in good health and CMV-seronegative. Material: PBMCs.

The CDR3 DNA follows: TGTGCCAGCAGCAGTGCGGGTAAGGCTTTCTTT. Translated, it gives CASSSAGKAFF. The V call is TRBV27, the J call TRBJ1-1; no firm D call. V was pared by 6 bases and J by 11 bases, with 13 bases between. The germline V gene encodes CDR1 MNHEY and CDR2 SMNVEV (reference sequence). The CDR3 loop spans 11 amino acids.